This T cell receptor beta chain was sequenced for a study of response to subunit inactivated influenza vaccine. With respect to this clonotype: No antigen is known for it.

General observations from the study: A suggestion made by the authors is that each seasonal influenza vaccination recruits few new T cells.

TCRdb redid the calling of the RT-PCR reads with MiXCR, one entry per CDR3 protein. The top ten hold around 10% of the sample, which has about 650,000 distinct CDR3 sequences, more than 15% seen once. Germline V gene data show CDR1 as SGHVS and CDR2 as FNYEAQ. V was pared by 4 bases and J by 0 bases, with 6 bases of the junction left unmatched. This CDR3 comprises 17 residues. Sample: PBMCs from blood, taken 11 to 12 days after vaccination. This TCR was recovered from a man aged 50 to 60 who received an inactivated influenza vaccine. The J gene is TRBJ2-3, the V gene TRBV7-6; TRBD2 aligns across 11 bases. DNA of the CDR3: TGTGCCAGCAGCTCGATGGGACTAGCGGCTAGCACAGATACGCAGTATTTT. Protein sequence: CASSSMGLAASTDTQYF.